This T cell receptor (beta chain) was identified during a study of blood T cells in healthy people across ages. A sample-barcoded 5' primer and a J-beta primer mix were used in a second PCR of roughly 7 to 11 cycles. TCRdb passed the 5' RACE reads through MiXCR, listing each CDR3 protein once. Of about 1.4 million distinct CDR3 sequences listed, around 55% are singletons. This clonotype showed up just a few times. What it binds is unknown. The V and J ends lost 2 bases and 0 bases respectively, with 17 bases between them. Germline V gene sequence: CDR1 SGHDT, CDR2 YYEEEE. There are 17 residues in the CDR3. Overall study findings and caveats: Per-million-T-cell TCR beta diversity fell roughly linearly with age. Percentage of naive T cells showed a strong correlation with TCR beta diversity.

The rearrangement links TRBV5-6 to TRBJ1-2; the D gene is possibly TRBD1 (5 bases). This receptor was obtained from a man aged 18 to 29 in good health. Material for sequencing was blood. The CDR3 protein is CASSLALIQDPNYGYTF. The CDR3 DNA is TGTGCCAGCAGCTTAGCACTCATACAGGACCCTAACTATGGCTACACCTTC.